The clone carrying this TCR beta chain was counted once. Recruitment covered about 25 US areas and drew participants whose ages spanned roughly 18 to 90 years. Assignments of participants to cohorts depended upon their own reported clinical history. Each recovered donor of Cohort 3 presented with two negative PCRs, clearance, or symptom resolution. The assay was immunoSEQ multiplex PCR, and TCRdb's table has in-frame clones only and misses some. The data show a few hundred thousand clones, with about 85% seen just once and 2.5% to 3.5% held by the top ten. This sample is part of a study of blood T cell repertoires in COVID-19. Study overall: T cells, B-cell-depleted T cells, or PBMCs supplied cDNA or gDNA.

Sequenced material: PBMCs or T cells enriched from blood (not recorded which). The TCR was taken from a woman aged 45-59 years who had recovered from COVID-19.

CDR3 sequence reads: CATYGGTSNQPQHF. The CDR3 DNA reads as TGTGCCACTTACGGGGGGACAAGCAATCAGCCCCAGCATTTT. V gene TRBV28 combines with J gene TRBJ1-5; D is possibly TRBD1 (6 bases). Trimming pared 10 bases from V and 1 base from J, leaving 14 bases between. This CDR3 has 14 residues. Germline V CDR1 and CDR2: MDHEN, SYDVKM.